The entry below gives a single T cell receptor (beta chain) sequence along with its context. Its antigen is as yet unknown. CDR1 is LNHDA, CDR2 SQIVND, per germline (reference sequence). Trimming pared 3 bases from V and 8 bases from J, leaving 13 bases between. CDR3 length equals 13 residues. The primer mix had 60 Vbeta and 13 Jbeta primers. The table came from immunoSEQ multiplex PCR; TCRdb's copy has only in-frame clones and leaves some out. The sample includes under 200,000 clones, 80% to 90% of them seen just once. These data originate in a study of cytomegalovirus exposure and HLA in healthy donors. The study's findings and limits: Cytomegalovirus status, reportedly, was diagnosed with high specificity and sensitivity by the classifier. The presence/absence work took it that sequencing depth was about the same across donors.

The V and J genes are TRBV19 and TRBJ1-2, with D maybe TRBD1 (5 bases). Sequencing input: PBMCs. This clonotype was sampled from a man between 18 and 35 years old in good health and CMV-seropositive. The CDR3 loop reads CASSISRAEGYTF. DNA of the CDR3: TGTGCCAGTAGTATTAGCAGGGCCGAGGGCTACACCTTC.